Following are 14 T cell receptor beta chains from one sample sequenced in a study of T cell responses to AZD1222 COVID-19 vaccine. The method was immunoSEQ multiplex PCR; TCRdb's version includes in-frame clones alone and lacks a portion of them. The sample gives approximately 17,000 clones, 80% of which show up once; approximately 15% is in the top ten. Sequenced material: peripheral blood, taken 28 days after the second AZD1222 dose. These TCRs come from an adult who received the AZD1222 COVID-19 vaccine.

V and J are TRBV18 and TRBJ1-5, with D unclear. Germline-derived CDR1 and CDR2 are KGHSH and LQKENI. V was pared by 2 bases and J by 3 bases, with 11 bases between. This CDR3 is 15 amino acids long. CDR3 amino acids: CASSPSEQNNQPQHF. CDR3 bases: TGTGCCAGCTCACCATCCGAGCAGAACAATCAGCCCCAGCATTTT.

The J gene is TRBJ2-3, the V gene TRBV10-2; D is unresolved. The CDR3 has 13 amino acids. V was shortened by 8 bases and J by 1 base, with 10 bases between the two germline ends. Per germline, CDR1 WSHSY and CDR2 SAAADI. CDR3 bases: TGCGCCAGCTCACCCGGACGCACAGATACGCAGTATTTT. Translation gives CASSPGRTDTQYF.

The rearrangement uses TRBV24-1 and TRBJ2-4; no firm D call. This CDR3 has 13 residues. V lost 5 bases to trimming and J lost 0 bases, with 4 bases between them. Germline loops: CDR1 KGHDR, CDR2 SFDVKD. The DNA of the CDR3 is TGTGCCACCAGTGCCCTAGCCAAAAACATTCAGTACTTC. Protein product: CATSALAKNIQYF.

The chain is built from TRBV11-3 and TRBJ1-5; D unclear. The CDR3 covers 12 residues. Germline assignment: CDR1 SGHNT and CDR2 YENEEA. V was clipped by 11 bases and J by 5 bases, with 13 bases between them. CDR3 nucleotide sequence: TGTGCCCCCTGCCCCGGTTATCAGCCCCAGCATTTT. Encoded protein: CAPCPGYQPQHF. The full variable domain, its missing parts supplied by reference TRBV11-3 and TRBJ1-5, is EAGVVQSPRYKIIEKKQPVAFWCNPISGHNTLYWYLQNLGQGPELLIRYENEEAVDDSQLPKDRFSAERLKGVDSTLKIQPAELGDSAVYLCAPCPGYQPQHFGDGTRLSIL.

V usage is TRBV7-6 and J usage is TRBJ2-6; 11 bases map to TRBD1. This CDR3 comprises 16 residues. In germline, CDR1 is SGHVS, CDR2 FNYEAQ. With V trimmed by 11 bases and J by 3 bases, 9 bases remained unmatched. This chain's CDR3 is CAPPGQGGFGANVLTF. The CDR3 DNA follows: TGTGCCCCGCCGGGACAGGGGGGGTTTGGGGCCAACGTCCTGACTTTC.

The chain recombines TRBV18 with TRBJ2-7, with 13 bases lining up with TRBD2. The germline gives CDR1 KGHSH, CDR2 LQKENI. J gave up 2 bases and V 6 bases, and 7 bases lay outside the gene matches. This CDR3 is built from 16 residues. CDR3 region: CASSRGLAGETYEQYF. In nucleotides, the CDR3 is TGTGCCAGCTCCCGCGGACTAGCGGGGGAGACCTACGAGCAGTACTTC.

The chain recombines TRBV6-5 with TRBJ1-6, with a weak D call TRBD1 (6 bases). V was cut by 5 bases and J by 9 bases, with 17 bases left in between. This CDR3 has 15 amino acids. Germline V gives CDR1 MNHEY, CDR2 SVGAGI. CDR3 DNA: TGTGCCAGCAGTCCCCCAGGGGTTTATGGTTCACCCCTCCACTTT. It specifies CASSPPGVYGSPLHF.

The chain links TRBV6-5 to TRBJ2-4, with D possibly TRBD2 on 5 matching bases. Germline CDR1 reads MNHEY; CDR2 reads SVGAGI. The V and J ends lost 6 bases and 0 bases respectively, with 6 bases between them. The CDR3 length is 13 residues. The CDR3 protein is CASSEGAKNIQYF. For the CDR3, the DNA is TGTGCCAGCAGCGAGGGAGCCAAAAACATTCAGTACTTC.

The chain uses TRBV28 and TRBJ1-5; D is unresolved. This CDR3 comprises 14 residues. Germline V gene data show CDR1 as MDHEN and CDR2 as SYDVKM. Between the trimmed V and J ends, which lost 9 bases and 5 bases, there was a span of 17 bases. The CDR3 here is CASYSEGRYQPQHF. CDR3 coding DNA: TGTGCCAGTTACTCCGAGGGCCGTTATCAGCCCCAGCATTTT.

The rearrangement links TRBV7-6 to TRBJ1-5; D not certain. Germline V lookup: CDR1 SGHVS, CDR2 FNYEAQ. Trimming removed 5 bases at V and 1 base at J, with 12 bases between. CDR3 length: 15 amino acids. The CDR3 protein is CASSPEIGSNQPQHF. CDR3 bases: TGTGCCAGCAGCCCTGAAATTGGGAGCAATCAGCCCCAGCATTTT.

This chain uses TRBV7-9 with TRBJ2-3; the match to TRBD1 covers 7 bases. The junction had 8 bases not matched to a gene; V was cut back by 5 bases and J by 3 bases. Germline-derived CDR1 and CDR2 are SEHNR and FQNEAQ (reference sequence). CDR3 size: 15 residues. This CDR3 is CASSTRQGRTDTQYF. For the CDR3, the DNA is TGTGCCAGCAGCACGCGACAGGGCCGGACAGATACGCAGTATTTT.

The chain uses TRBV7-2 and TRBJ2-6, with D unresolved. Trimming left V 2 bases short and J 1 base short, with 6 bases between. This CDR3 spans 15 amino acids. Germline CDR1 and CDR2: SGHTA and FQGNSA. CDR3 residues: CASSLRRSGANVLTF. The CDR3 DNA sequence: TGTGCCAGCAGCTTACGACGGTCTGGGGCCAACGTCCTGACTTTC.

This rearrangement joins TRBV4-2 to TRBJ1-4, with D maybe TRBD1 (6 bases). Germline V gives CDR1 LGHNA, CDR2 YNFKEQ. The ends were cut back, 2 bases at V and 4 bases at J, with 14 bases in the middle. The CDR3 covers 16 residues. In DNA, the CDR3 is TGTGCCAGCAGCCAATTACAGGGAGGGAATAATGAAAAACTGTTTTTT. It is translated as CASSQLQGGNNEKLFF.

The V call is TRBV5-4, the J call TRBJ2-7; TRBD2 agrees at 12 bases. The CDR3 length is 16 residues. Germline values: CDR1 SGHNT, CDR2 YYREEE (reference sequence). V shed 3 bases and J 5 bases; nucleotides not matched to a gene: 9. The CDR3 DNA reads TGTGCCAGCAGCTCCGCTCAGCTAGCGGGGGGGCACGAGCAGTACTTC. It is translated as CASSSAQLAGGHEQYF.